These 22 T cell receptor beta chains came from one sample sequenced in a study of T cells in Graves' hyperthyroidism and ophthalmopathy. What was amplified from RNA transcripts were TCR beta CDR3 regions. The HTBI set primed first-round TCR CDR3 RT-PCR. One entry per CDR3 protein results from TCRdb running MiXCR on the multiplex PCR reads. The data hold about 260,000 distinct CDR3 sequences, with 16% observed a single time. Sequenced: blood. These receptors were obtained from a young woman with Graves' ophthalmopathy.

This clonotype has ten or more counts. DNA of the CDR3: TGCGCCAGCAGCCTGGACCTAAGCGGGAGCGTTTACAATGAGCAGTTCTTC. Translated: CASSLDLSGSVYNEQFF. This sequence joins TRBV5-1 and TRBJ2-1, with 8 bases matching TRBD2. This CDR3 is built from 17 residues. Trimming at V came to 4 bases and at J to 4 bases, leaving 13 bases not matched to a gene. Per the germline V gene, CDR1 is SGHRS and CDR2 is YFSETQ. Variable domain in full (rest from reference TRBV5-1 and TRBJ2-1): KAGVTQTPRYLIKTRGQQVTLSCSPISGHRSVSWYQQTPGQGLQFLFEYFSETQRNKGNFPGRFSGRQFSNSRSEMNVSTLELGDSALYLCASSLDLSGSVYNEQFFGPGTRLTVL.

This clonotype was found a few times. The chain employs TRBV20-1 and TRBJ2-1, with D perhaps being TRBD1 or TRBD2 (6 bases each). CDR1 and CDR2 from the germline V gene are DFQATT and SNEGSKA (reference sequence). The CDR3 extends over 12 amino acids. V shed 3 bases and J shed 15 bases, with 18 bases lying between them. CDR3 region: CSASRGGPEGFF. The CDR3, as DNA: TGCAGTGCTAGTCGAGGGGGGCCCGAGGGGTTCTTC.

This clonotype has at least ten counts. The CDR3 coding sequence is TGCAGTGGGGCGGCACAGCCTTTCGGGCCCCAGCATTTT. Its protein is CSGAAQPFGPQHF. The chain joins TRBV20-1 to TRBJ1-5; no definite D call. The CDR3 is 13 residues long. CDR1 and CDR2 from the germline V gene are DFQATT and SNEGSKA (reference sequence). Trimming left V 7 bases short and J 9 bases short, with 19 bases between.

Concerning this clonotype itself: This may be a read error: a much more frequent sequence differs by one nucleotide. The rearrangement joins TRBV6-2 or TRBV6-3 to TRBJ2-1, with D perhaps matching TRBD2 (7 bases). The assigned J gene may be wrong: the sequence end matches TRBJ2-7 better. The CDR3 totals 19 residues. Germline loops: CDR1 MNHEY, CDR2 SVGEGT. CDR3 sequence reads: CASSYSGGAQWLRSNEQYF. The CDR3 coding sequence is TGTGCCAGCAGTTACTCGGGGGGGGCCCAATGGTTACGTAGCAATGAGCAGTACTTC.

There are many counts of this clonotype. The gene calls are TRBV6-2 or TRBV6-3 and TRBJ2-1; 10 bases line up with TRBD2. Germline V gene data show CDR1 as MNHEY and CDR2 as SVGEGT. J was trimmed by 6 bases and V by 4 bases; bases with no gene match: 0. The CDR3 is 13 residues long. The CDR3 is CASSWTSGNEQFF. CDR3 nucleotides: TGTGCCAGCAGTTGGACTAGCGGCAATGAGCAGTTCTTC.

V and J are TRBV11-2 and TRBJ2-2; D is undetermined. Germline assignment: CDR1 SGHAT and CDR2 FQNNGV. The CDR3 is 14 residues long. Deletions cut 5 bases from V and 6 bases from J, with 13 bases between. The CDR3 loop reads CASSPSPGSGELFF. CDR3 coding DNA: TGTGCCAGCAGCCCCTCCCCCGGGTCCGGGGAGCTGTTTTTT.

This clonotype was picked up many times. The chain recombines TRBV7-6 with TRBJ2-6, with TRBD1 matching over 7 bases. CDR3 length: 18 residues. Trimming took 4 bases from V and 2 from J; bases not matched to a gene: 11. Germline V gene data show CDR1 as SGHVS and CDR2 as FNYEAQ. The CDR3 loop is CASSSRDSGVAGANVLTF. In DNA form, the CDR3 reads TGTGCCAGCAGCTCCCGGGACAGCGGAGTGGCTGGGGCCAACGTCCTGACTTTC.

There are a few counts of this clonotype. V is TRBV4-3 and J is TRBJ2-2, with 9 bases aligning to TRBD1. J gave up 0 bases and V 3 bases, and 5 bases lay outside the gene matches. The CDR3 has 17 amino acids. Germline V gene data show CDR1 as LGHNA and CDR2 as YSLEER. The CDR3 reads CASSQRTGATNTGELFF. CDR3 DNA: TGCGCCAGCAGCCAGAGGACAGGGGCGACGAACACCGGGGAGCTGTTTTTT.

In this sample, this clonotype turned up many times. The CDR3 DNA is TGTGCCAGCAGCTGGAAGGGACTAGCGGGAGTCGCAGATACGCAGTATTTT. This encodes CASSWKGLAGVADTQYF. The V call is TRBV5-6, the J call TRBJ2-3, with 14 positions matching TRBD2. The junction had 7 bases not matched to a gene; V was cut back by 3 bases and J by 4 bases. The length of the CDR3 is 17 residues. Germline V gives CDR1 SGHDT, CDR2 YYEEEE.

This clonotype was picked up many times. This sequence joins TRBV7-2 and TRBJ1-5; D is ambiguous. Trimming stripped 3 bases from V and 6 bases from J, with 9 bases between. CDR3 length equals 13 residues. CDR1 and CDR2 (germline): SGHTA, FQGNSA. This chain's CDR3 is CASSFHNAQPQHF. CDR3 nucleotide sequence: TGTGCCAGCAGCTTCCATAACGCTCAGCCCCAGCATTTT.

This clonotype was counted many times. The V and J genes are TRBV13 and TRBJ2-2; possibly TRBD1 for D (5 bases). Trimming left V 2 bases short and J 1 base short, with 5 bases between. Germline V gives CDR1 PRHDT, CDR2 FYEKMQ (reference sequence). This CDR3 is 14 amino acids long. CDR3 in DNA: TGTGCCAGCAGCTTACAGGGGAACACCGGGGAGCTGTTTTTT. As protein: CASSLQGNTGELFF.

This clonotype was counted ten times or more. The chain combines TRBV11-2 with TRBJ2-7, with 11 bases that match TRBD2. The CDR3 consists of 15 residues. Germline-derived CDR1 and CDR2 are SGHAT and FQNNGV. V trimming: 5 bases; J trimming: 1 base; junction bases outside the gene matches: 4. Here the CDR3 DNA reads TGTGCCAGCAGCACGGGACTAGCGGTTTCCTACGAGCAGTACTTC. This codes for CASSTGLAVSYEQYF.

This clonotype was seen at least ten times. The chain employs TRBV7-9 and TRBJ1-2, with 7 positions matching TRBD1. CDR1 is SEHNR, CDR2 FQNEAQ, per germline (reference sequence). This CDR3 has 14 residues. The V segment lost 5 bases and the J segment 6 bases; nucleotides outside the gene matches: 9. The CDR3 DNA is TGTGCCAGCAGCCCCGGGACAGTTGAGGATGGCTACACCTTC. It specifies CASSPGTVEDGYTF.

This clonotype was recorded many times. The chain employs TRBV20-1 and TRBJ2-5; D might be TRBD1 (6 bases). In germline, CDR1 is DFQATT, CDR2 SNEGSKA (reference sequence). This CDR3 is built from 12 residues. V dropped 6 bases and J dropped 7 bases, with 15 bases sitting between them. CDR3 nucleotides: TGCAGTGCAAGGGACACGACAGCGACCCAGTACTTC. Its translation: CSARDTTATQYF.

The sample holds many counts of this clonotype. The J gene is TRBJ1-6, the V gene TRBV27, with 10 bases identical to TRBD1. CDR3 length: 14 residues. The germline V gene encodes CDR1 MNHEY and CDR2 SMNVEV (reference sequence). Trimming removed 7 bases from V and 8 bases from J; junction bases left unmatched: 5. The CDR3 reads CASKSGTGDSPLHF. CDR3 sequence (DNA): TGTGCCAGCAAGTCGGGGACAGGGGATTCACCCCTCCACTTT.

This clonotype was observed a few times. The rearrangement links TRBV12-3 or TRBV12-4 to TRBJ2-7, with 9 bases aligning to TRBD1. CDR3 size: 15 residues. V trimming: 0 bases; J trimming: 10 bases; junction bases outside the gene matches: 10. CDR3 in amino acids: CASSLAGTGSPEQYF. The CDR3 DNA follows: TGTGCCAGCAGTTTAGCTGGGACAGGGTCCCCTGAACAGTACTTC.

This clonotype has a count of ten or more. CDR3 region: CASSGTPGQETNTEAFF. CDR3 in DNA: TGCGCCAGCAGCGGAACCCCCGGACAGGAGACGAACACTGAAGCTTTCTTT. The chain uses TRBV5-1 and TRBJ1-1; 7 bases are a match to TRBD1. The CDR3 length is 17 residues. CDR1 is SGHRS, CDR2 YFSETQ, per germline. Losses at the gene ends were 4 bases for V and 1 base for J; bases not matched to a gene: 13.

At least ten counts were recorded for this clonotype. CDR3 coding DNA: TGTGCCAGCAGCGTTCAGGGGATAATGATGGAGACCCAGTACTTC. It encodes CASSVQGIMMETQYF. V is TRBV9 and J is TRBJ2-5, with D tentatively TRBD1 (6 bases). CDR1 SGDLS and CDR2 YYNGEE come from the germline V gene. CDR3 length: 15 residues. Trimming shortened V by 2 bases and J by 5 bases, and 16 bases separated the two germline ends.

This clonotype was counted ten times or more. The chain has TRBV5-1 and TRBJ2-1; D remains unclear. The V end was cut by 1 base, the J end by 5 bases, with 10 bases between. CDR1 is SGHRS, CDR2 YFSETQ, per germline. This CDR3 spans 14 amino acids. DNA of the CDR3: TGCGCCAGCAGCTTGATACTACGGAACAATGAGCAGTTCTTC. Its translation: CASSLILRNNEQFF.

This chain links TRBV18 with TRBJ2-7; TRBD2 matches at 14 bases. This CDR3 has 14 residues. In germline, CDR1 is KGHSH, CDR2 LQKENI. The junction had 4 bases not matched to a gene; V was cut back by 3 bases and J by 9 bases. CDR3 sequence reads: CASSPGLAGVGQYF. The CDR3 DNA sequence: TGTGCCAGCTCACCGGGACTAGCGGGAGTTGGGCAGTACTTC. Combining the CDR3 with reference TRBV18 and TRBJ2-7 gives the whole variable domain NAGVMQNPRHLVRRRGQEARLRCSPMKGHSHVYWYRQLPEEGLKFMVYLQKENIIDESGMPKERFSAEFPKEGPSILRIQQVVRGDSAAYFCASSPGLAGVGQYFGPGTRLTVT.

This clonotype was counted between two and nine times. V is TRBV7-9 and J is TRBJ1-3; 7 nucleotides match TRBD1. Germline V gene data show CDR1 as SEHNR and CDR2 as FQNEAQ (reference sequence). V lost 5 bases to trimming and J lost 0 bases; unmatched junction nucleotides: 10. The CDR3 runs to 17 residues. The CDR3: CASSRGTAGISGNTIYF. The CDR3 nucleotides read TGTGCCAGCAGCCGAGGGACAGCCGGGATCTCTGGAAACACCATATATTTT.

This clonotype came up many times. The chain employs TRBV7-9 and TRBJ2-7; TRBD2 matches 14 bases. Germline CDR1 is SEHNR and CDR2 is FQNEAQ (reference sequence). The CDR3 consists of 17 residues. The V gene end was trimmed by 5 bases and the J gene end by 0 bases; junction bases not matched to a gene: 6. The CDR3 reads CASSPGLAGVSSYEQYF. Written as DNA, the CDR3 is TGTGCCAGCAGCCCGGGACTAGCGGGAGTTTCCTCCTACGAGCAGTACTTC.